The following is a TCR beta chain sequence with its context. The data stem from a study of blood T cell repertoires in COVID-19. Generated by immunoSEQ multiplex PCR, the TCRdb table keeps only in-frame clones and is missing some. The sample has some 340,000 clones; about 89% are singletons. This CDR3 has 16 amino acids. The ends lost 1 base at V and 2 bases at J; junction bases unmatched: 5. Germline CDR1 is MGHRA and CDR2 is YSYEKL. The chain has TRBV4-1 and TRBJ2-3, with 8 bases aligning to TRBD2. The sample consisted of PBMCs or T cells enriched from blood (not recorded which). This clonotype was sampled from a woman aged 25 to 39 who had recovered from COVID-19. The CDR3: CASSQGLAPSTDTQYF. The CDR3 DNA sequence: TGCGCCAGCAGCCAAGGACTAGCGCCGTCCACAGATACGCAGTATTTT.